Below, 18 T cell receptor beta chains from the same sample are listed, as sequenced in a study of cytomegalovirus exposure and HLA in healthy donors (TCRdb year 2017). Library preparation was by the immunoSEQ multiplex PCR assay. For the multiplex PCR, a mixture combining 60 forward primers for TCR Vbeta segments and 13 reverse primers for TCR Jbeta segments was used. This is the immuneACCESS table as TCRdb keeps it, with only in-frame sequences that have V and J called. A part of the clones is gone; compared with another copy, unresolved V genes explain less than half, and the rest is unexplained. This sample lists fewer than 250,000 clones; about 77% were detected once. Jointly, the top ten make up approximately 2% of the sample. The sample taken for sequencing was PBMCs. These TCRs come from a woman aged 25 to 39 in good health and CMV-seropositive.

J is TRBJ2-7 and V is TRBV9, with TRBD2 matching 9 bases. Germline V gene lookup returns CDR1 SGDLS and CDR2 YYNGEE. The CDR3 length is 15 residues. Losses at the gene ends were 0 bases for V and 7 bases for J; bases not matched to a gene: 8. The CDR3, as DNA: TGTGCCAGCAGCGTAGGTGGTAGCGGGAGCCAGGAGCAGTACTTC. The encoded protein is CASSVGGSGSQEQYF.

This clone occurred once. This chain connects TRBV28 to TRBJ1-5; D perhaps matches TRBD1 (5 bases). Germline V CDR1 and CDR2: MDHEN, SYDVKM. Trimming took off 6 bases at V and 7 bases at J, with 16 bases between the two ends. The CDR3 sequence is 14 residues long. CDR3 sequence: CASSPRGRKQPQHF. The CDR3, as DNA: TGTGCCAGCAGCCCAAGGGGTAGGAAACAGCCCCAGCATTTT.

The chain joins TRBV6-6 to TRBJ1-2; no clear D. The CDR3 consists of 16 residues. CDR1 MNHNY and CDR2 SVGAGI come from the germline V gene (reference sequence). Trimming cost V 0 bases and J 0 bases, with 11 bases left between them. The CDR3 protein is CASSYSILRANYGYTF. CDR3 bases: TGTGCCAGCAGTTACTCGATATTGAGAGCTAACTATGGCTACACCTTC.

The J gene is TRBJ2-2, the V gene TRBV7-8; D is possibly TRBD1 (6 bases). Trimming took 1 base from V and 4 from J, leaving 10 bases between them. The CDR3 is 15 residues long. Germline V gene data show CDR1 as SGHVS and CDR2 as FQNEAQ. CDR3 DNA sequence: TGTGCCAGCAGCTTAGTTGAGGGGGTCACCGGGGAGCTGTTTTTT. This codes for CASSLVEGVTGELFF.

The chain couples TRBV6-6 to TRBJ1-3, with TRBD1 matching over 9 bases. This CDR3 region has 14 residues. The ends lost 4 bases at V and 4 bases at J; junction bases unmatched: 2. The V gene's germline CDR1 is MNHNY and CDR2 SVGAGI (reference sequence). The CDR3, as DNA: TGTGCCAGCAGTTGGACAGGGGAAGGAAACACCATATATTTT. This codes for CASSWTGEGNTIYF.

The chain carries TRBV2 and TRBJ2-1, with TRBD2 matching 14 bases. V lost 10 bases and J lost 7; bases outside the gene matches: 3. There are 13 residues in the CDR3. Per the germline V gene, CDR1 is SNHLY and CDR2 is FYNNEI. The CDR3 sequence: CATGLAGANEQFF. In DNA, the CDR3 is TGTGCCACGGGACTAGCGGGGGCGAATGAGCAGTTCTTC. The complete variable domain, with remaining parts taken from reference TRBV2 and TRBJ2-1, reads EPEVTQTPSHQVTQMGQEVILRCVPISNHLYFYWYRQILGQKVEFLVSFYNNEISEKSEIFDDQFSVERPDGSNFTLKIRSTKLEDSAMYFCATGLAGANEQFFGPGTRLTVL.

The J gene is TRBJ1-2, the V gene TRBV5-6, with D perhaps TRBD1 (5 bases). Germline V gene lookup returns CDR1 SGHDT and CDR2 YYEEEE. This CDR3 is built from 15 residues. Deletions cut 2 bases from V and 4 bases from J, with 15 bases between. The CDR3 region is CASSLGARGGYGYTF. CDR3 DNA sequence: TGTGCCAGCAGCTTAGGCGCGAGGGGAGGCTATGGCTACACCTTC.

There are a few counts of this clone. V and J are TRBV18 and TRBJ1-5; no reliable D call. Germline V gene lookup returns CDR1 KGHSH and CDR2 LQKENI. Trimming stripped 8 bases from V and 2 bases from J, with 16 bases between. The CDR3 totals 15 residues. The CDR3 coding sequence is TGTGCCAGCCAGGCGGAAGAGGGCCGCAATCAGCCCCAGCATTTT. Protein: CASQAEEGRNQPQHF.

This chain links TRBV5-6 with TRBJ1-4; 9 nucleotides agree with TRBD1. The CDR3 is made up of 16 amino acids. The V and J ends lost 7 bases and 0 bases, in that order; junction bases with no gene match: 7. Germline V gene data show CDR1 as SGHDT and CDR2 as YYEEEE. CDR3 bases: TGTGCCAGCCGTCGGACAGGGGCCTCAACTAATGAAAAACTGTTTTTT. Translated: CASRRTGASTNEKLFF.

The genes are TRBV9 and TRBJ2-4; 7 positions match TRBD1. J gave up 0 bases and V 4 bases, and 10 bases lay outside the gene matches. This CDR3 contains 17 residues. Germline V CDR1 and CDR2: SGDLS, YYNGEE. The CDR3 is CASSPQGQPIAKNIQYF. The CDR3 DNA is TGTGCCAGCAGCCCTCAGGGACAGCCGATAGCCAAAAACATTCAGTACTTC.

This chain connects TRBV5-1 to TRBJ2-3; TRBD2 agrees at 11 bases. Germline trimming cut 3 bases from V and 1 base from J; bases unmatched to any gene: 4. The CDR3 consists of 16 residues. Germline CDR1 reads SGHRS; CDR2 reads YFSETQ. Here the CDR3 reads CASSSLAGGRTDTQYF. CDR3 nucleotides: TGCGCCAGCAGCTCTTTAGCGGGGGGGCGCACAGATACGCAGTATTTT.

This chain connects TRBV30 to TRBJ1-1, with 9 bases fitting TRBD1. Germline assignment: CDR1 GTSNPN and CDR2 SVGIG (reference sequence). With V trimmed by 1 base and J by 1 base, 4 bases remained unmatched. The CDR3 spans 15 residues. The CDR3 spells CAWSGIQGANTEAFF. The CDR3 DNA follows: TGTGCCTGGAGTGGGATACAGGGGGCGAACACTGAAGCTTTCTTT. Based on the CDR3 plus reference TRBV30 and TRBJ1-1, the full variable domain is SQTIHQWPATLVQPVGSPLSLECTVEGTSNPNLYWYRQAAGRGLQLLFYSVGIGQISSEVPQNLSASRPQDRQFILSSKKLLLSDSGFYLCAWSGIQGANTEAFFGQGTRLTVV.

The chain employs TRBV28 and TRBJ1-1; tentative D call: TRBD1 (6 bases). Germline lookup yields CDR1 MDHEN and CDR2 SYDVKM. This CDR3 spans 15 amino acids. The V gene lost 4 bases and the J gene lost 1 base, with 13 bases spanning the gap. The CDR3 sequence: CASSSLIQGNTEAFF. The CDR3 nucleotides read TGTGCCAGCAGTTCGTTGATACAGGGGAACACTGAAGCTTTCTTT.

The CDR3: CASSFTPWQDGYTF. CDR3 DNA sequence: TGTGCCAGCAGTTTTACCCCATGGCAGGATGGCTACACCTTC. The chain is built from TRBV28 and TRBJ1-2; D gene ambiguous. Germline V gives CDR1 MDHEN, CDR2 SYDVKM. The CDR3 contains 14 residues. The V end lost 3 bases, the J end lost 6 bases, and 14 bases lay between the germline ends.

J is TRBJ1-2 and V is TRBV5-4; D call uncertain. The germline CDR1 and CDR2 sequences are SGHNT and YYREEE (reference sequence). The CDR3 extends over 15 amino acids. Trimming stripped 3 bases from V and 1 base from J, with 13 bases between. The CDR3 DNA follows: TGTGCCAGCAGCTCGCGGAATGAATTTAACTATGGCTACACCTTC. Its translation: CASSSRNEFNYGYTF.

This chain links TRBV30 with TRBJ2-3; perhaps TRBD1 as D (6 bases). V was pared by 8 bases and J by 4 bases, with 19 bases between. Germline CDR1 is GTSNPN and CDR2 is SVGIG (reference sequence). The CDR3 extends over 14 amino acids. CDR3 residues: CARSRPDSSDTQYF. The CDR3 nucleotides are TGTGCCCGATCTCGCCCGGACAGTTCAGATACGCAGTATTTT.

This sequence joins TRBV30 and TRBJ2-7; 7 bases match TRBD2. V was clipped by 3 bases and J by 4 bases; unmatched bases: 6. The germline CDR1 and CDR2 sequences are GTSNPN and SVGIG (reference sequence). The CDR3 totals 13 residues. In nucleotides, the CDR3 is TGTGCCTGGAGGGGGGGGATTGGGTACGAGCAGTACTTC. It translates to CAWRGGIGYEQYF.

This chain uses TRBV25-1 with TRBJ2-3, with 9 bases identical to TRBD2. V was pared by 1 base and J by 3 bases, with 2 bases of the junction left unmatched. The CDR3 runs to 15 residues. CDR1 and CDR2 (germline): MGHDK, SYGVNS. The CDR3 sequence: CASSELSGRTDTQYF. CDR3 nucleotide sequence: TGTGCCAGCAGTGAATTGAGCGGGAGGACAGATACGCAGTATTTT.